Below, one T cell receptor beta chain is given with its context. The antigen is undetermined. Germline CDR1 and CDR2: ENHRY and SYGVKD. The V end lost 8 bases, the J end lost 0 bases, and 21 bases lay between the germline ends. The CDR3 sequence is 17 residues long. The record originates from a study of T cell repertoires in cytomegalovirus infection. Study details: It was recently identified HLA-C-restricted and well-studied HLA-B-restricted CMV epitopes that the study used. Both a matching HLA type and CMV infection were indicated by public TCR beta signatures.

Via MiXCR, TCRdb re-called the reads, giving one row per CDR3 protein. Among approximately 260,000 distinct CDR3 sequences listed, 20% to 25% were seen once. Study-wide results and limits: The ex vivo response showed dominance by HLA-C-restricted CMV-specific TCR beta clonotypes.

Sequencing was performed on cultured PBMCs, taken from culture after CMV antigen stimulation. The sequence was collected from a human donor in good health (CMV status not recorded). Some clones in this sample may be carry-over from other donors' samples. The V gene is TRBV10-3, the J gene TRBJ2-3; D is uncertain. The CDR3 DNA is TGTGCCATCCGTGGCGACCCTACACAAACTAGCACAGATACGCAGTATTTT. It codes for CAIRGDPTQTSTDTQYF.